Shown below are 5 T cell receptor beta chains from a single sample sequenced in a study of cytomegalovirus exposure and HLA in healthy donors (dated by TCRdb to the late 2010s). Library creation used the immunoSEQ multiplex PCR assay. For the multiplex PCR, a mixture combining 60 forward primers for TCR Vbeta segments and 13 reverse primers for TCR Jbeta segments was used. Not all clones reach the TCRdb copy of this immuneACCESS table, which keeps in-frame sequences only. Checked studies attribute under half of the gap to unresolved V genes and leave the rest unexplained. The sample yields over 150,000 clones; about 80% were counted once. The ten most abundant clones make up 3.7% of the sample. Sequencing was done on a sample of PBMCs. The receptor source for this set is a young man in good health and CMV-seropositive.

The gene calls are TRBV6-1 and TRBJ2-2; D is unclear. This CDR3 comprises 13 residues. The V and J ends lost 2 bases and 3 bases respectively, with 4 bases between them. CDR1 is MNHNS, CDR2 SASEGT, per germline. As DNA, the CDR3 is TGTGCCAGCAGTGAACAATACACCGGGGAGCTGTTTTTT. Protein product: CASSEQYTGELFF.

V is TRBV9 and J is TRBJ2-2; a possible D gene is TRBD1 (5 bases). The CDR3 is 15 residues long. V was clipped by 1 base and J by 0 bases, with 7 bases between them. Germline V gene lookup returns CDR1 SGDLS and CDR2 YYNGEE. CDR3 sequence reads: CASSVQGSNTGELFF. The CDR3 nucleotides read TGTGCCAGCAGCGTACAGGGTTCGAACACCGGGGAGCTGTTTTTT.

The chain uses TRBV27 and TRBJ2-7; 7 bases agree with TRBD2. Germline V gene data show CDR1 as MNHEY and CDR2 as SMNVEV (reference sequence). The CDR3 is 16 amino acids. V lost 0 bases, J lost 3 bases, and 8 bases stayed unmatched. The CDR3 loop is CASSLSPGLGNYEQYF. The CDR3 bases are TGTGCCAGCAGTTTATCGCCTGGACTAGGAAACTACGAGCAGTACTTC.

This chain uses TRBV29-1 with TRBJ1-4; 8 bases fit TRBD1. The CDR3 spans 15 residues. Germline V CDR1 and CDR2: SQVTM, ANQGSEA. The junction had 10 bases not matched to a gene; V was cut back by 3 bases and J by 7 bases. CDR3 sequence reads: CSVEQGAGSGEKLFF. In DNA, the CDR3 is TGCAGCGTTGAGCAGGGGGCCGGGTCGGGTGAAAAACTGTTTTTT.

The gene calls are TRBV6-1 and TRBJ1-5; a weak D match, TRBD1 (5 bases). V was pared by 2 bases and J by 4 bases, with 9 bases between. The CDR3 loop spans 14 amino acids. Germline V gene sequence: CDR1 MNHNS, CDR2 SASEGT. The CDR3 spells CASSEFAGNQPQHF. CDR3 sequence (DNA): TGTGCCAGCAGTGAATTCGCAGGGAATCAGCCCCAGCATTTT.